This T cell receptor (beta chain) is from a study of T cells in Graves' hyperthyroidism and ophthalmopathy. Study overall: Once the initial diagnosis was made, peripheral blood was obtained before any treatment. General study results and limits: Researchers found most expanded thyroid clonotypes above 0.001 in blood as well.

Comments on this clonotype: Its target is not known.

Amplified regions were TCR beta CDR3 sequences from RNA transcripts. HTBI primers were used for first-round RT-PCR of the TCR CDR3. TCRdb re-called the multiplex PCR reads with MiXCR, one entry per CDR3 protein. The top ten clones hold approximately 16% of a sample with more than 550,000 distinct CDR3 sequences, about 19% of them seen once. The V end lost 6 bases, the J end lost 2 bases, and 11 bases lay between the germline ends. The CDR3 totals 13 residues. Germline V gene data show CDR1 as MNHEY and CDR2 as SMNVEV (reference sequence). Patients aged 18 to 65 had newly diagnosed hyperthyroidism that had lasted under 2 months. The diagnostic basis comprised clinical symptoms, serum thyroxine and TRAb, thyroid ultrasound and orbital computed tomography.

The sample was blood. The receptor comes from a woman between 45 and 60 years old with Graves' hyperthyroidism that later progressed to Graves' ophthalmopathy. This chain joins TRBV27 and TRBJ2-7; tentative D call: TRBD1 (6 bases). CDR3: CASSYGTPYEQYF. As DNA, the CDR3 is TGTGCCAGCAGCTATGGGACACCCTACGAGCAGTACTTC.